Below, 8 T cell receptor beta chains from the same sample are listed, as sequenced in a study of shared clonotypes between healthy human individuals (dated by TCRdb to 2019 to 2021). Libraries were prepared through the immunoSEQ multiplex PCR assay. TCRdb stores this immuneACCESS table with in-frame sequences only. Part of the clones is absent; in the studies checked, under half of the shortfall reflects unresolved V genes, and no reason is known for the rest. Here the sample has about a million clones; under 80% occur a single time. 1.4% to 1.5% of the sample belongs to the ten largest clones. Specimen: memory CD4+ T cells sorted from blood. Explained via the paper, the cell subset or site label denotes: CD45RA-negative fraction. These receptors all stem from a man aged 18 to 35 in good health.

J is TRBJ2-5 and V is TRBV9; D gene ambiguous. The V gene lost 4 bases and the J gene lost 5 bases, with 15 bases spanning the gap. This CDR3 contains 14 residues. The germline gives CDR1 SGDLS, CDR2 YYNGEE. The CDR3 DNA is TGTGCCAGCAGCCCCATCCCGTTCGGGGAGACCCAGTACTTC. It specifies CASSPIPFGETQYF.

This clone was observed a few times. V gene TRBV12-1 combines with J gene TRBJ2-7; the table's D gene call, TRBD2, was not cross checked with the DNA. TRBV12-1 is reported as a pseudogene. This CDR3 comprises 13 residues. The CDR3 DNA sequence: TGTGCCAGCAGCCTGAGGCCGTCCTACGAGCAGTACTTC. Translated: CASSLRPSYEQYF.

The gene calls are TRBV5-4 and TRBJ1-2, with D hard to call. The V gene's germline CDR1 is SGHNT and CDR2 YYREEE (reference sequence). Trimming removed 4 bases at V and 4 bases at J, with 17 bases between. The CDR3 loop spans 15 amino acids. CDR3: CASSLQNGESYGYTF. The CDR3 region has the DNA TGTGCCAGCAGCCTACAGAACGGCGAATCCTATGGCTACACCTTC.

The chain couples TRBV5-1 to TRBJ2-5; D is possibly TRBD2 (5 bases). The length of the CDR3 is 15 residues. Trimming took off 4 bases at V and 3 bases at J, with 16 bases between the two ends. CDR1 SGHRS and CDR2 YFSETQ come from the germline V gene. The chain's CDR3 is CASSPRGHPEETQYF. DNA for the CDR3: TGCGCCAGCAGCCCCCGAGGGCACCCTGAAGAGACCCAGTACTTC.

This chain uses TRBV5-6 with TRBJ1-1; no clear D gene. Germline CDR1 SGHDT, CDR2 YYEEEE. The CDR3 spans 16 residues. V lost 4 bases to trimming and J lost 4 bases, with 20 bases between them. CDR3 region: CASSRNPGGRSTEAFF. The CDR3 nucleotides are TGTGCCAGCAGCAGGAACCCGGGAGGGAGGAGCACTGAAGCTTTCTTT.

The rearrangement uses TRBV13 and TRBJ1-2, with TRBD1 matching 9 bases. V lost 3 bases to trimming and J lost 5 bases; unmatched junction nucleotides: 4. The CDR3 extends over 14 amino acids. CDR1 and CDR2 from the germline V gene are PRHDT and FYEKMQ (reference sequence). In DNA form, the CDR3 reads TGTGCCAGCAGCTTTGACAGGGGGAGTTATGGCTACACCTTC. Translating it yields CASSFDRGSYGYTF.

The V call is TRBV5-4, the J call TRBJ1-2; 11 bases align to TRBD1. CDR1 is SGHNT and CDR2 is YYREEE in the germline V gene (reference sequence). J was trimmed by 1 base and V by 4 bases; bases with no gene match: 9. The CDR3 runs 17 residues. The CDR3 spells CASSHRTGGAGNYGYTF. The CDR3, as DNA: TGTGCCAGCAGCCACAGGACAGGGGGCGCCGGTAACTATGGCTACACCTTC.

This chain joins TRBV11-2 and TRBJ2-2, with D hard to call. The V gene lost 8 bases and the J gene lost 3 bases, with 7 bases spanning the gap. Germline V gene lookup returns CDR1 SGHAT and CDR2 FQNNGV. The CDR3 totals 12 residues. The chain's CDR3 is CASLVDTGELFF. For the CDR3, the DNA is TGTGCCAGCCTTGTCGACACCGGGGAGCTGTTTTTT.